This TCR beta chain comes out of a study of identical twins. This clonotype was detected a few times. The CDR3 loop spans 13 amino acids. Germline values: CDR1 SGHRS, CDR2 YFSETQ. V lost 6 bases to trimming and J lost 5 bases, with 14 bases between them. After template switching added a universal primer site, the resulting cDNA carried unique molecular identifiers. TCRdb re-called the 5' RACE reads through MiXCR, storing one row per CDR3 protein. Of around 670,000 distinct CDR3 sequences listed, roughly 6% are singletons. Healthy Caucasians, and only they, were the donors. The receptor's source is a man between 18 and 29 years old in good health. The sample consisted of naive T cells sorted from blood. This chain links TRBV5-1 with TRBJ1-2; the D is unclear. This CDR3 reads CASTARLGYGYTF. The CDR3 DNA reads as TGCGCCAGCACCGCCCGGCTGGGTTATGGCTACACCTTC.